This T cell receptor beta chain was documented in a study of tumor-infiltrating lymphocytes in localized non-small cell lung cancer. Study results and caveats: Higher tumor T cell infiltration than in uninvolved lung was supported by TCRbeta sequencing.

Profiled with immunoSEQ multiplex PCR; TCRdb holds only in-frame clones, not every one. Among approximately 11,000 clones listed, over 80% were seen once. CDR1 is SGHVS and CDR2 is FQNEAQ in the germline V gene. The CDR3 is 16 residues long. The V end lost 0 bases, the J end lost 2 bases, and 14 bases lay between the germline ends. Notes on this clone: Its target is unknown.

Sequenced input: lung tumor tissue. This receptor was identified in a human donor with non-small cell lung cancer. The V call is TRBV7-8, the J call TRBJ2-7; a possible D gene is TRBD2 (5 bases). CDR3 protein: CASSLAASAGAYEQYF. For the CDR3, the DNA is TGTGCCAGCAGCTTAGCGGCTTCCGCCGGGGCCTACGAGCAGTACTTC.